The 24 T cell receptor beta chains below were found in one sample sequenced in a study of T-cell memory formation after mild COVID-19. MiXCR, applied by TCRdb to the 5' RACE reads, yields one record per CDR3 protein. Among some 120,000 distinct CDR3 sequences listed, about 17% were seen once. Sequencing was performed on PBMCs or a T cell subset sorted from them (not recorded which). These receptors were collected from a man aged 18-30 years who had mild COVID-19 (a few samples of this study predate the infection). Cell type and time point are not known.

V usage is TRBV5-1 and J usage is TRBJ2-7; D gene ambiguous. CDR1 and CDR2 (germline): SGHRS, YFSETQ. V lost 4 bases to trimming and J lost 3 bases, with 20 bases between them. The CDR3 is 16 amino acids. In DNA, the CDR3 is TGCGCCAGCAGCGGGTTTAATGACGTAAGGGACTACGAGCAGTACTTC. Translating gives CASSGFNDVRDYEQYF.

The chain combines TRBV7-9 with TRBJ2-3; maybe TRBD2 (5 bases). Per the germline V gene, CDR1 is SEHNR and CDR2 is FQNEAQ (reference sequence). The V and J ends lost 2 bases and 2 bases respectively, with 8 bases between them. The CDR3 runs to 14 residues. The CDR3 DNA reads TGTGCCAGCAGCTTAACCGGGGTCACAGATACGCAGTATTTT. The encoded protein is CASSLTGVTDTQYF.

This clonotype was picked up a small number of times. The chain joins TRBV9 to TRBJ2-3; no reliable D call. The V and J ends lost 0 bases and 6 bases respectively, with 5 bases between them. The CDR3 loop spans 12 amino acids. Per the germline V gene, CDR1 is SGDLS and CDR2 is YYNGEE. The CDR3, as DNA: TGTGCCAGCAGCGTAGCTGCTGATACGCAGTATTTT. Protein: CASSVAADTQYF.

V gene TRBV25-1 combines with J gene TRBJ2-5, with 9 bases that match TRBD2. CDR1 is MGHDK, CDR2 SYGVNS, per germline. The CDR3 is 15 amino acids. V lost 2 bases and J lost 7; bases outside the gene matches: 8. As DNA, the CDR3 is TGTGCCAGCAGTGAAGGTGGCGGGGGGGCCCGGACCCAGTACTTC. It codes for CASSEGGGGARTQYF.

This rearrangement joins TRBV28 to TRBJ2-2; D is possibly TRBD1 (6 bases). CDR1 and CDR2 from the germline V gene are MDHEN and SYDVKM. V lost 5 bases and J lost 1, with 11 bases in between. CDR3 size: 15 residues. CDR3 bases: TGTGCCAGCAGTACTGGACAGCTGAACACCGGGGAGCTGTTTTTT. This translates into CASSTGQLNTGELFF. The entire variable domain, with the rest obtained from reference TRBV28 and TRBJ2-2, is as follows: DVKVTQSSRYLVKRTGEKVFLECVQDMDHENMFWYRQDPGLGLRLIYFSYDVKMKEKGDIPEGYSVSREKKERFSLILESASTNQTSMYLCASSTGQLNTGELFFGEGSRLTVL.

The genes are TRBV4-3 and TRBJ1-2; D call uncertain. Trimming cost V 1 base and J 4 bases, with 10 bases left between them. Germline V lookup: CDR1 LGHNA, CDR2 YSLEER. This CDR3 is 14 amino acids long. CDR3 in DNA: TGCGCCAGCAGCCAAGGGGAGTTGGGCTATGGCTACACCTTC. Residues: CASSQGELGYGYTF.

The chain joins TRBV6-2 or TRBV6-3 to TRBJ2-5; 8 nucleotides line up with TRBD1. The CDR3 length is 14 residues. Germline values: CDR1 MNHEY, CDR2 SVGEGT. Trimming took 4 bases from V and 6 from J; bases not matched to a gene: 7. This chain's CDR3 is CASSSGQGRKTQYF. The CDR3 DNA sequence: TGTGCCAGCAGTTCCGGACAGGGAAGAAAGACCCAGTACTTC.

This clonotype was picked up a small number of times. V usage is TRBV5-6 and J usage is TRBJ2-1, with D perhaps TRBD2 (5 bases). Trimming removed 1 base from V and 3 bases from J, with 11 bases in between. The CDR3 length is 15 residues. Germline loops: CDR1 SGHDT, CDR2 YYEEEE. The CDR3 sequence is CASSLNGLYYNEQFF. CDR3 nucleotide sequence: TGTGCCAGCAGCTTGAATGGACTTTACTACAATGAGCAGTTCTTC.

The chain joins TRBV6-5 to TRBJ1-4, with TRBD1 identical over 9 bases. Germline V gives CDR1 MNHEY, CDR2 SVGAGI. The J segment lost 6 bases and the V segment lost 5 bases, leaving 7 bases of the junction unmatched. The CDR3 extends over 15 amino acids. CDR3 nucleotide sequence: TGTGCCAGCAGTAGTTCCGGGACAGGGCATGAAAAACTGTTTTTT. It codes for CASSSSGTGHEKLFF.

The chain recombines TRBV7-8 with TRBJ2-7; D perhaps matches TRBD1 (6 bases). The V gene's germline CDR1 is SGHVS and CDR2 FQNEAQ. V was trimmed by 8 bases and J by 2 bases, leaving 10 bases between them. The CDR3 runs 12 residues. CDR3 protein: CASPKGAYEQYV. In DNA, the CDR3 is TGTGCCAGCCCTAAGGGGGCCTACGAGCAGTACGTC.

Only a few counts were recorded for this clonotype. This rearrangement joins TRBV6-1 to TRBJ2-2; 9 bases fit TRBD1. Trimming cost V 4 bases and J 7 bases; bases outside gene matches: 13. This CDR3 comprises 17 residues. From germline, CDR1 is MNHNS and CDR2 SASEGT. CDR3 DNA sequence: TGTGCCAGCAGTGCGATAACAGGGGGCGTCAATTACGGGGAGCTGTTTTTT. Translating gives CASSAITGGVNYGELFF.

This clonotype came up a few times. This chain's CDR3 is CASSSQGGASAFF. CDR3 sequence (DNA): TGTGCCAGCAGCTCACAGGGGGGGGCATCAGCTTTCTTT. This chain uses TRBV5-6 with TRBJ1-1, with 8 bases that match TRBD1. This CDR3 comprises 13 residues. The V gene end was trimmed by 3 bases and the J gene end by 10 bases; junction bases not matched to a gene: 8. Looked up from germline, CDR1 is SGHDT and CDR2 is YYEEEE.

This clonotype appeared many times. The V gene is TRBV7-2, the J gene TRBJ2-7; D ambiguous. Trimming stripped 5 bases from V and 2 bases from J, with 4 bases between. Germline CDR1 reads SGHTA; CDR2 reads FQGNSA. The CDR3 loop spans 11 amino acids. The CDR3 loop reads CASSTTYEQYF. As DNA, the CDR3 is TGTGCCAGCAGCACCACCTACGAGCAGTACTTC.

V and J are TRBV7-2 and TRBJ1-1; D may be TRBD1 (6 bases). V was pared by 5 bases and J by 1 base, with 14 bases between. CDR3 length: 15 amino acids. CDR1 is SGHTA and CDR2 is FQGNSA in the germline V gene. CDR3: CASSLKQGRNTEAFF. The CDR3, as DNA: TGTGCCAGCAGCCTAAAACAGGGCAGGAACACTGAAGCTTTCTTT.

Only a few counts were recorded for this clonotype. The chain combines TRBV6-5 with TRBJ1-6; no clear D gene. The CDR3 consists of 14 residues. Trimming took 2 bases from V and 14 from J, leaving 16 bases between them. Germline V gives CDR1 MNHEY, CDR2 SVGAGI. DNA for the CDR3: TGTGCCAGCAGTTACCGGCCCCGGCTAGAAGCCCTCCACTTT. The encoded protein is CASSYRPRLEALHF.

This chain joins TRBV13 and TRBJ1-2; D call uncertain. CDR1 and CDR2 from the germline V gene are PRHDT and FYEKMQ (reference sequence). Trimming cost V 9 bases and J 4 bases, with 15 bases left between them. This CDR3 spans 13 amino acids. As DNA, the CDR3 is TGTGCCAGGGCCCCCAGCGGCAGCTATGGCTACACCTTC. Translation: CARAPSGSYGYTF. Combining the CDR3 with reference TRBV13 and TRBJ1-2 gives the whole variable domain AAGVIQSPRHLIKEKRETATLKCYPIPRHDTVYWYQQGPGQDPQFLISFYEKMQSDKGSIPDRFSAQQFSDYHSELNMSSLELGDSALYFCARAPSGSYGYTFGSGTRLTVV.

This clonotype turned up a few times. This chain uses TRBV6-2 or TRBV6-3 with TRBJ2-2; possible D gene TRBD1, 6 bases. The CDR3 is 15 residues long. Germline CDR1 reads MNHEY; CDR2 reads SVGEGT. V lost 7 bases to trimming and J lost 4 bases, with 16 bases between them. The CDR3 sequence: CASKSRTALTGELFF. In DNA form, the CDR3 reads TGTGCCAGCAAATCCAGGACAGCCCTCACCGGGGAGCTGTTTTTT.

This clonotype has a handful of counts. The chain couples TRBV18 to TRBJ2-3; possibly TRBD2 for D (6 bases). The CDR3 is 16 residues long. V gave up 0 bases and J gave up 0 bases, with 10 bases separating them. Germline-derived CDR1 and CDR2 are KGHSH and LQKENI. CDR3 in amino acids: CASSPPLATSTDTQYF. The CDR3 DNA reads as TGTGCCAGCTCACCACCGCTAGCGACCAGCACAGATACGCAGTATTTT.

This clonotype was counted only a few times. The rearrangement links TRBV5-1 to TRBJ2-1; D call uncertain. This CDR3 has 13 residues. In germline, CDR1 is SGHRS, CDR2 YFSETQ. The V gene lost 4 bases and the J gene lost 7 bases, with 12 bases spanning the gap. The CDR3 DNA reads TGCGCCAGCAGCGCAGACATCCTAAATGAGCAGTTCTTC. It translates to CASSADILNEQFF.

This chain uses TRBV5-6 with TRBJ2-1; D not certain. Trimming removed 2 bases at V and 0 bases at J, with 9 bases between. Germline V CDR1 and CDR2: SGHDT, YYEEEE. The CDR3 is 15 amino acids. In nucleotides, the CDR3 is TGTGCCAGCAGCTTTGGGCCTAGCTCCTACAATGAGCAGTTCTTC. Translating gives CASSFGPSSYNEQFF.

The gene calls are TRBV5-1 and TRBJ1-5; 8 bases fit TRBD1. In germline, CDR1 is SGHRS, CDR2 YFSETQ. V lost 4 bases and J lost 7; bases outside the gene matches: 7. This CDR3 has 14 amino acids. The CDR3 spells CASSPGTGLQPQHF. The CDR3 DNA reads TGCGCCAGCAGCCCCGGGACAGGTTTGCAGCCCCAGCATTTT. Looking up the rest from reference TRBV5-1 and TRBJ1-5 gives the full variable domain: KAGVTQTPRYLIKTRGQQVTLSCSPISGHRSVSWYQQTPGQGLQFLFEYFSETQRNKGNFPGRFSGRQFSNSRSEMNVSTLELGDSALYLCASSPGTGLQPQHFGDGTRLSIL.

In this sample, this clonotype turned up a few times. The chain has TRBV5-1 and TRBJ1-2; TRBD1 might be the D (5 bases). Germline V lookup: CDR1 SGHRS, CDR2 YFSETQ. This CDR3 has 12 residues. V gave up 5 bases and J gave up 9 bases, with 14 bases separating them. The DNA for the CDR3 is TGCGCCAGCAGTTTTGACTCGGGGCGCTACACCTTC. Residues: CASSFDSGRYTF.

V usage is TRBV3-1 and J usage is TRBJ1-2, with D hard to call. Germline CDR1 LGHDT, CDR2 YNNKEL (reference sequence). Trimming pared 1 base from V and 8 bases from J, leaving 17 bases between. The CDR3 runs to 15 residues. For the CDR3, the DNA is TGTGCCAGCAGCCAAGCTAACGGCGGCGGAGGGGGCTACACCTTC. The encoded protein is CASSQANGGGGGYTF.

This clonotype was counted only a few times. The chain has TRBV4-1 and TRBJ2-6; no clear D. V was trimmed by 1 base and J by 1 base, leaving 8 bases between them. CDR1 and CDR2 (germline): MGHRA, YSYEKL. This CDR3 contains 16 residues. DNA of the CDR3: TGCGCCAGCAGCCAAGTCAGGTCTTCTGGGGCCAACGTCCTGACTTTC. The encoded protein is CASSQVRSSGANVLTF.